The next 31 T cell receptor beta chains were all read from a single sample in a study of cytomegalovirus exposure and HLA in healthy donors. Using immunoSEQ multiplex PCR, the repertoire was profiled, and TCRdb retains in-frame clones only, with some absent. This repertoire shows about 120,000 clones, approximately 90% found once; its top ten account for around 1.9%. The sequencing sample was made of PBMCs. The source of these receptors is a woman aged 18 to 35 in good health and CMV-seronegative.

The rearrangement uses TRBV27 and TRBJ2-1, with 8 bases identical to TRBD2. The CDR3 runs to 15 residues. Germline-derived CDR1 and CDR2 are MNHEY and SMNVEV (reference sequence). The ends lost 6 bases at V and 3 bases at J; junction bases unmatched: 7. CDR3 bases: TGTGCCAGCAGGGCAGCGGGAGTGGGCTACAATGAGCAGTTCTTC. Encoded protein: CASRAAGVGYNEQFF.

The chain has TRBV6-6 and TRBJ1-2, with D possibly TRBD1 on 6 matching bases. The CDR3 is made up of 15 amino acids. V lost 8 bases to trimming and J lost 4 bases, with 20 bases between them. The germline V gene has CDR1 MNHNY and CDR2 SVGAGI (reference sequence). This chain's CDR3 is CASSPDGQPFYGYTF. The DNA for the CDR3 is TGTGCCAGCTCTCCGGACGGACAGCCCTTCTATGGCTACACCTTC.

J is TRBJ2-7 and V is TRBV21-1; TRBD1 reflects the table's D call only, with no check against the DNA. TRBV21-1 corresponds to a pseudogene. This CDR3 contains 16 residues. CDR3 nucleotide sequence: TGTGCCAGCAGCTCGGACTCCGGGACAGGCACCTACGAGCAGTACTTC. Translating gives CASSSDSGTGTYEQYF.

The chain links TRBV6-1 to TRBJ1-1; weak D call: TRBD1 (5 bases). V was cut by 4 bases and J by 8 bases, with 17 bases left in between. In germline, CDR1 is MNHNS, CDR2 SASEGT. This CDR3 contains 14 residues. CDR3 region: CASSGPRGTEEAFF. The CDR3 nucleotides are TGTGCCAGCAGTGGTCCCCGCGGGACGGAAGAAGCTTTCTTT.

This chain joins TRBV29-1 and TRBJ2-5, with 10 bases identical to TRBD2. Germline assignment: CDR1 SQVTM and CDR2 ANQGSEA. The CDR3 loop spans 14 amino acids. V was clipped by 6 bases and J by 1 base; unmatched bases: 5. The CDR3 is CSVRTSGGQETQYF. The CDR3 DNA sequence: TGCAGCGTAAGGACTAGCGGCGGCCAAGAGACCCAGTACTTC. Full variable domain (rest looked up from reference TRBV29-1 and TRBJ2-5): SAVISQKPSRDICQRGTSLTIQCQVDSQVTMMFWYRQQPGQSLTLIATANQGSEATYESGFVIDKFPISRPNLTFSTLTVSNMSPEDSSIYLCSVRTSGGQETQYFGPGTRLLVL.

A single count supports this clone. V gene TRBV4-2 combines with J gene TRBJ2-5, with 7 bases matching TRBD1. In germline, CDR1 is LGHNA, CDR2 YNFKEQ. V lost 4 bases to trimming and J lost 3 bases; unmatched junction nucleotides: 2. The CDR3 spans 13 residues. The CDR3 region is CASSPGQEETQYF. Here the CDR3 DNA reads TGTGCCAGCAGCCCAGGACAGGAAGAGACCCAGTACTTC.

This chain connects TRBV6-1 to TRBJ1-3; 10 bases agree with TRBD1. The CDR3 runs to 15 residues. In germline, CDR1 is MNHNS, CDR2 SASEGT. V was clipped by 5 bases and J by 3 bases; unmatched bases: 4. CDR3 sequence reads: CASSRQGAFGNTIYF. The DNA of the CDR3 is TGTGCCAGCAGTAGACAGGGGGCCTTTGGAAACACCATATATTTT.

The CDR3 reads CASSFPSFQYTGELFF. Written as DNA, the CDR3 is TGTGCCAGCAGTTTTCCCTCTTTTCAGTACACCGGGGAGCTGTTTTTT. This sequence joins TRBV28 and TRBJ2-2; D gene unclear. Germline V gives CDR1 MDHEN, CDR2 SYDVKM. V was clipped by 3 bases and J by 3 bases, with 14 bases between them. The length of the CDR3 is 16 residues.

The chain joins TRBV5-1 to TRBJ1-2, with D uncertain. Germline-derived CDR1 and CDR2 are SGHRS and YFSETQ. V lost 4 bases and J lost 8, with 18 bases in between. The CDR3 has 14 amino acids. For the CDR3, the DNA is TGCGCCAGCAGCCGGGAGAACCCCGCAGGAGGCTACACCTTC. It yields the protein CASSRENPAGGYTF.

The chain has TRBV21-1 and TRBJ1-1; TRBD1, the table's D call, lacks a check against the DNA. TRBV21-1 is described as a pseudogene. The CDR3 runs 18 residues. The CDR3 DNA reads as TGTGCCAGCAGCAAAGCTCGGACAGGGCCGAATCTGAACACTGAAGCTTTCTTT. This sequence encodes CASSKARTGPNLNTEAFF.

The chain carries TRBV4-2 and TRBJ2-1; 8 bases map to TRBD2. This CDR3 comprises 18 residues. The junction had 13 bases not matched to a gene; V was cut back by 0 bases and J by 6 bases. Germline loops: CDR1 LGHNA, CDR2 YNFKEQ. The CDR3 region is CASSQDDSITSGANEQFF. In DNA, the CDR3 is TGTGCCAGCAGCCAAGATGATTCGATCACTAGCGGCGCCAATGAGCAGTTCTTC.

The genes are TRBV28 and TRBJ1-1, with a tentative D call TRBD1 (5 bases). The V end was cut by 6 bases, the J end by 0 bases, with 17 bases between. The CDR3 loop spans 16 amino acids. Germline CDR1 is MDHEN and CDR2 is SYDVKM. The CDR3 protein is CASSLIGGTVNTEAFF. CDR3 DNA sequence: TGTGCCAGCAGCTTAATTGGCGGGACGGTGAACACTGAAGCTTTCTTT.

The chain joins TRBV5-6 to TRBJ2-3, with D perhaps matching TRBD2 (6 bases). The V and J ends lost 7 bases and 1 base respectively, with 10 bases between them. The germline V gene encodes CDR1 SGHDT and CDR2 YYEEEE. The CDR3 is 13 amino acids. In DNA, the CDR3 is TGTGCCAGCGGGGGAGGTGGCACAGATACGCAGTATTTT. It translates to CASGGGGTDTQYF.

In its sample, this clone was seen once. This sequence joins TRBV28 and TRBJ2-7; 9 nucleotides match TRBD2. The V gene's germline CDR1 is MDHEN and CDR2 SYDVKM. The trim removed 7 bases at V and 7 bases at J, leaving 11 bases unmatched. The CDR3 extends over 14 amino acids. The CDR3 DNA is TGTGCCAGCATGACATTAGCGGGAGTGGGGGAGCAGTACTTC. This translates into CASMTLAGVGEQYF.

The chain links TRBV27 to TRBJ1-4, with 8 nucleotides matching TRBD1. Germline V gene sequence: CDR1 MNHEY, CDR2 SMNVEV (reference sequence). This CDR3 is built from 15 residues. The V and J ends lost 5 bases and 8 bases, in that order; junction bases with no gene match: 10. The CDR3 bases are TGTGCCAGCAGTCCCCGGACAGGGAAGGTGGAAAAACTGTTTTTT. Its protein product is CASSPRTGKVEKLFF.

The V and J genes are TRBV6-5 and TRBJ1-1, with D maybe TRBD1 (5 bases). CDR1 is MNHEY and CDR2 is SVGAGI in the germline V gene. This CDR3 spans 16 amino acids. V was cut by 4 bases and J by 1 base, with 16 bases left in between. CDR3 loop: CASSSLPGGTNTEAFF. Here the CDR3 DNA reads TGTGCCAGCAGTTCTCTCCCCGGAGGGACGAACACTGAAGCTTTCTTT.

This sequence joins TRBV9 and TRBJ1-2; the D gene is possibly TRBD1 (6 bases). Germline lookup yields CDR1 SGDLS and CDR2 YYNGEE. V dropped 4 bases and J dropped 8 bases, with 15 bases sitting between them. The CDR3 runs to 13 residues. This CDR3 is CASSPDRQIGYTF. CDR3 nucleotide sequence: TGTGCCAGCAGCCCAGACAGGCAGATCGGCTACACCTTC.

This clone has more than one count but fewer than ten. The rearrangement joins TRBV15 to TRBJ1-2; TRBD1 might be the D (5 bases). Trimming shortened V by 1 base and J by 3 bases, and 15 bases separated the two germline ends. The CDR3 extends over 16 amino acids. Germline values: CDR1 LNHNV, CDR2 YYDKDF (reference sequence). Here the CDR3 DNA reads TGTGCCACCAGCAGAGTGGGGTCCAGGGTGGACTATGGCTACACCTTC. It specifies CATSRVGSRVDYGYTF.

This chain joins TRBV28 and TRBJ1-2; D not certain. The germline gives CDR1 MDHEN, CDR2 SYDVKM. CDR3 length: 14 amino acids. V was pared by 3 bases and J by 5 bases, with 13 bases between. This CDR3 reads CASSFESFLYGYTF. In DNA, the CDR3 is TGTGCCAGCAGTTTTGAGAGCTTTCTATATGGCTACACCTTC.

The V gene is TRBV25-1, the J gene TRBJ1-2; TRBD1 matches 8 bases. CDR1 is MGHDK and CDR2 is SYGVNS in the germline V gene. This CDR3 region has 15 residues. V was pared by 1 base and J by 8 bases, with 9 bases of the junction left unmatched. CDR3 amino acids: CASSESGTGVGGYTF. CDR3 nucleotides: TGTGCCAGCAGTGAATCTGGGACAGGTGTTGGGGGCTACACCTTC.

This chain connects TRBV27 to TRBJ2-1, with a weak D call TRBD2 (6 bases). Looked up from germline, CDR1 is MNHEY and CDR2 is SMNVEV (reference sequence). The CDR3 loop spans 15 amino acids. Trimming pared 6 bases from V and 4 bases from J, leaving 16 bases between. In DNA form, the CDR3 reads TGTGCCAGCAGGAAAACCGGGACTGGGTACAATGAGCAGTTCTTC. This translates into CASRKTGTGYNEQFF.

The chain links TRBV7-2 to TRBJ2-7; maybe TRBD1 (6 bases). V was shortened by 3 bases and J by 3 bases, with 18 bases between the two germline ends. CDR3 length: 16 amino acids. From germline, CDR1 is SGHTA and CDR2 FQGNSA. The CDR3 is CASSLESGVGRYEQYF. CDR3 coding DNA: TGTGCCAGCAGCTTGGAATCAGGGGTAGGGCGCTACGAGCAGTACTTC.

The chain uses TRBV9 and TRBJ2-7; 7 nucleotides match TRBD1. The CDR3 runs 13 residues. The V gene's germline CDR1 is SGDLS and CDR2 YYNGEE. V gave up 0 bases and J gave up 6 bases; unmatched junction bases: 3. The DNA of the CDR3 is TGTGCCAGCAGCGTAGGACAGGGTGGCGAGCAGTACTTC. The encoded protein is CASSVGQGGEQYF.

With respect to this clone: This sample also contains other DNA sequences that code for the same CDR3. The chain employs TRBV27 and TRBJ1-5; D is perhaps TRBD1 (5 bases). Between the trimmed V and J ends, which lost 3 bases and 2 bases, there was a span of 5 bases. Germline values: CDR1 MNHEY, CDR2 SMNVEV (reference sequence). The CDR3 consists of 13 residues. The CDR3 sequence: CASSFRGNQPQHF. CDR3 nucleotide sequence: TGTGCCAGCAGTTTCAGGGGCAATCAGCCCCAGCATTTT.

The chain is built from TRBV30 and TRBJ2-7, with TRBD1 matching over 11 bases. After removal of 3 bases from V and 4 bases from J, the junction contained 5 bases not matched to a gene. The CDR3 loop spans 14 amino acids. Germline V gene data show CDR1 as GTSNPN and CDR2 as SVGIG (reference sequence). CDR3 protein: CAWRNRDRGYEQYF. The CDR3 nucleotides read TGTGCCTGGAGGAACCGGGACAGGGGGTACGAGCAGTACTTC.

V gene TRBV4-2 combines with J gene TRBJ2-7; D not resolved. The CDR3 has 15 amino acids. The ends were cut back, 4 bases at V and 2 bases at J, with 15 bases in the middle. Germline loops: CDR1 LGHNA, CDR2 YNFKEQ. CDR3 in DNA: TGTGCCAGCAGCCTCTTAGCCCTCAAGCCCTACGAGCAGTACTTC. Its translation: CASSLLALKPYEQYF.

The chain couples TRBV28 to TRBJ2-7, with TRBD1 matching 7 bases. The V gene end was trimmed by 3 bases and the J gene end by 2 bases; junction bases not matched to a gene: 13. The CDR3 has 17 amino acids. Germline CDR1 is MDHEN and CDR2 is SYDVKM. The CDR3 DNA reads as TGTGCCAGCAGTTTGATGTTTCCCCGGGACAGACCCTACGAGCAGTACTTC. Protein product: CASSLMFPRDRPYEQYF.

DNA of the CDR3: TGTGCCTGGAGTGTCGGACAGCACAATCAGCCCCAGCATTTT. This encodes CAWSVGQHNQPQHF. The chain couples TRBV30 to TRBJ1-5, with D perhaps matching TRBD1 (6 bases). CDR3 length: 14 amino acids. The V gene's germline CDR1 is GTSNPN and CDR2 SVGIG (reference sequence). Trimming removed 0 bases from V and 3 bases from J, with 9 bases in between.

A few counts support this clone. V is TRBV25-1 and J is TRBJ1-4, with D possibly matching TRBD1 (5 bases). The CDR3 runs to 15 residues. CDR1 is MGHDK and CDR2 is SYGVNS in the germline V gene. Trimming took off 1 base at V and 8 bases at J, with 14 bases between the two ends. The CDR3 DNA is TGTGCCAGCAGTGAATGGGCCCAGGGCGGAGAAAAACTGTTTTTT. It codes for CASSEWAQGGEKLFF.

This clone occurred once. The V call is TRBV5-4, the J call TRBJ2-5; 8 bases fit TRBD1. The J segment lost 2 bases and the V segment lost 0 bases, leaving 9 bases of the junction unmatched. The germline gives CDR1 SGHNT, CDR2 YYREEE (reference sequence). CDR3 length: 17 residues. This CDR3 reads CASSLVGQGEMQETQYF. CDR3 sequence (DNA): TGTGCCAGCAGCTTGGTCGGACAGGGTGAGATGCAAGAGACCCAGTACTTC.

The CDR3, as DNA: TGTGCCAGCAGGACCTTTATTCGGGGAGCAAAGAACACTGAAGCTTTCTTT. Encoded protein: CASRTFIRGAKNTEAFF. The chain is built from TRBV27 and TRBJ1-1; D is ambiguous. This CDR3 contains 17 residues. Germline CDR1 is MNHEY and CDR2 is SMNVEV (reference sequence). V was clipped by 6 bases and J by 1 base, with 21 bases between them.